This T cell receptor beta chain was documented in a study of blood T cell repertoires in COVID-19. Study summary: Whether acute or convalescent, the COVID-19 samples came from the United States, Italy and Spain. Sources were T cells, B-cell-depleted T cells, or PBMCs; the material itself was cDNA or gDNA.

In the original processing: The authors estimated nucleated cell counts from reference gene primer amplification. Clones were sequenced by immunoSEQ multiplex PCR, and TCRdb holds only the in-frame ones, with some missing. That table is the source of V, J and clone size, and D and trimming were worked out from the DNA. Altogether about 260,000 clones are present, approximately 86% being singletons, with the ten largest covering nearly 2%. Between the trimmed V and J ends, which lost 6 bases and 7 bases, there was a span of 22 bases. CDR3 length: 16 amino acids. Germline assignment: CDR1 LNHDA and CDR2 SQIVND (reference sequence).

The origin of this receptor is a man aged 25-40 years with active or convalescent COVID-19. The specimen was peripheral blood. The V call is TRBV19, the J call TRBJ2-1; D is possibly TRBD1 (5 bases). The CDR3 sequence is CASRVGRQGQSNEQFF. DNA for the CDR3: TGTGCCAGTAGGGTCGGTAGGCAGGGTCAGTCGAATGAGCAGTTCTTC. The full variable domain, its missing parts supplied by reference TRBV19 and TRBJ2-1, is DGGITQSPKYLFRKEGQNVTLSCEQNLNHDAMYWYRQDPGQGLRLIYYSQIVNDFQKGDIAEGYSVSREKKESFPLTVTSAQKNPTAFYLCASRVGRQGQSNEQFFGPGTRLTVL.